The clone carrying this TCR beta chain was found a few times. TCRdb called the RT-PCR reads again in MiXCR, with one record for every CDR3 protein. This table has some 540,000 distinct CDR3 sequences, around a quarter appearing once. Germline V gives CDR1 ENHRY, CDR2 SYGVKD. The CDR3 runs to 13 residues. J was trimmed by 7 bases and V by 7 bases; bases with no gene match: 7. The entry originates in a study of response to subunit inactivated influenza vaccine. The sample also formed part of further work on T cells expressing NK-cell markers. That study reports: The authors generated TCR beta cDNA through 5'RACE template switching with UMIs. Sorted CD3+CD56+NKG2C+, CD3+CD56+NKG2C- and CD3+CD56-NKG2C+ T cells supplied TCR beta repertoires. Alpha-beta TCR T cells were the sole sorting target in several experiments, owing to an anti-gamma-delta TCR antibody. Topping the CD3+CD56-NKG2C+ fraction as well were these clonotypes, in a handful of donors.

The TCR comes from a man aged 50-60 years who received an inactivated influenza vaccine. The V call is TRBV10-3, the J call TRBJ1-2; 9 nucleotides match TRBD1. The source material was CD4+ T cells sorted from PBMCs, sampled 12 days after vaccination. The CDR3 nucleotides are TGTGCCATCACTCGGGACAGGGAAAGTGGCTACACCTTC. It is translated as CAITRDRESGYTF.